This TCR beta chain was captured by sequencing in a study of blood T cell repertoires in COVID-19. On the study more broadly: Nucleic acid was either cDNA or gDNA, and it came from T cells, B-cell-depleted T cells, or PBMCs.

Original handling: Amplified reference gene primers provided the basis for estimating nucleated cell counts. Measured with immunoSEQ multiplex PCR; TCRdb has only the in-frame clones, and not every one. V and J calls and clone size are as listed in that table; D and trimming were resolved from the DNA. Among tens of thousands of clones listed, around 83% were seen once. J was trimmed by 6 bases and V by 1 base; bases with no gene match: 0. The germline gives CDR1 MNHNS, CDR2 SASEGT. This CDR3 has 15 residues. The chain recombines TRBV6-1 with TRBJ2-1, with TRBD2 matching over 13 bases. The specimen sequenced was peripheral blood. The clonotype comes from a man in his fifties with active COVID-19. CDR3 coding DNA: TGTGCCAGCAGTGAAGGGACTAGCGGGAGCAATGAGCAGTTCTTC. Translation: CASSEGTSGSNEQFF.